This TCR beta chain was documented in a study of T cell therapy after organ transplantation (dated by TCRdb to about 2019). About the full investigation: The therapy products consisted of autologous CMV-specific T cells grown in vitro for around 14 days using a peptide pool of 30 HLA class I and II CMV epitopes. This study was a follow-up analysis of the TRBV repertoire from an open-label phase I trial that tested autologous CMV-specific adoptive T cell therapy in people who had received solid-organ transplants. Blood samples for the long-term post-therapy time point were taken 20 to 29 weeks after therapy ended. Up to 6 T cell doses were administered to patients every 2 weeks, and patients were monitored for approximately 7 months after therapy was completed. Among the ten patients, eight were classed as clinical responders, while two were classed as nonresponders. The median number of CMV-specific T cells given to patients was 1.92 x 10^8, delivered over 2 to 6 intravenous infusions. Of the approximately ten patients, only seven or eight had long-term post-therapy samples available. Overall results and qualifications from the work: Reduced sample coverage from poor CD8+ T cell yield may be reflected in the few expansions detected in nonresponders. Post-therapy reconstitution appeared to include both transferred clonotypes and endogenous clonotypes not detected in the therapy products. Fold change in CD8 clonality after therapy was inversely correlated with pretherapy clonality, suggesting that less biased repertoires were more receptive to remodeling. Because the cohort was small, confounders such as concurrent antirejection and antiviral medications could not be assessed. Marked pretherapy clonal expansions with minimal repertoire change after therapy were observed in nonresponders.

Using the immunoSEQ two-step, bias-controlled multiplex PCR assay, TRB CDR3 regions were amplified from genomic DNA. An Illumina NextSeq 500 was used to sequence the CDR3 libraries. The authors processed their data as follows. Initial alignment and bioinformatics, including bias normalization against synthetic CDR3 analogs, were performed with the immunoSEQ Analyzer platform. Annotation of V, D and J genes followed the definitions in the IMGT database. Further TRBV analyses used VDJtools version 1.1.10 and the R package tcR version 2.2.1.11 with default settings. GLIPH analysis was performed with version 1.0 using default settings. Significant clonotype frequency changes were tested by 2-sided binomial test with Benjamini-Hochberg correction (alpha = 0.01) in CDR3 sequences with at least 5 reads. The table was pulled from immuneACCESS by TCRdb, which kept in-frame rearrangements only. Such tables lose some clones; where checked, under half of the loss comes from unresolved V genes, and the rest has no known cause. V and J calls and clone size are copied from that table; D and trimming were computed from the DNA. Present in this sample are about 18,000 clones, 85% of which were seen just once. Clones ranked in the top ten supply 25% to 40% of the sample.

A remark on this clone: Its antigen specificity is not known. No much larger clone exists at a distance of one base, and base qualities are not known.

Reading the label with the study, this specimen's time point is: 20-29 weeks after completion of therapy. The patients had received solid-organ transplants and had drug-resistant/recurrent cytomegalovirus. Some ten people from the trial were chosen for repertoire analysis because post-therapy peripheral blood mononuclear cells were available from them. Viable CD3+CD8+CD4- lymphocytes were sorted from PBMCs on a BD FACSAria III. The Qiagen DNeasy Kit was used to extract genomic DNA from the sorted cells. The V end gives up 4 bases and the J end 7 bases, leaving 4 bases in the junction not matched to a gene. As encoded in the germline V gene (reference sequence), CDR1 is MNHEY while CDR2 is SMNVEV. From the cysteine up to the phenylalanine, the CDR3 has a length of 14 residues. Kept here is only the CDR3 DNA, which spans 42 bases and is read in frame from base 1.

The clonotype was recovered from a human patient who had received a solid organ transplant and had CMV disease. Some T cells may have been brought in with the graft after a transplant. Here the sequenced sample was CD8+ T cells from blood, taken after autologous CMV-specific T cell therapy. This chain joins TRBV27 to TRBJ2-1, with 10 bases in between that match TRBD2. In nucleotide form, the sequence is TGTGCCAGCAGTTCGCCTAGCGGGAGAAATGAGCAGTTCTTC. Protein translation: CASSSPSGRNEQFF.